What follows are 16 T cell receptor beta chains derived from one specimen sequenced in a study of blood T cell repertoires in COVID-19. The table came from immunoSEQ multiplex PCR; TCRdb's copy has only in-frame clones and leaves some out. The table records approximately 69,000 clones, under 85% of them present only once. Sequenced material: peripheral blood. Source of these receptors: a man in his sixties with acute or convalescent COVID-19.

J is TRBJ2-5 and V is TRBV6-5, with D perhaps TRBD1 (6 bases). The V gene lost 6 bases and the J gene lost 2 bases, with 16 bases spanning the gap. Germline V gives CDR1 MNHEY, CDR2 SVGAGI. The CDR3 is 15 residues long. The CDR3: CASSHGGTQQETQYF. The CDR3, as DNA: TGTGCCAGCAGCCACGGTGGGACACAACAAGAGACCCAGTACTTC.

The rearrangement joins TRBV5-1 to TRBJ1-1, with 10 bases lining up with TRBD1. Germline CDR1 is SGHRS and CDR2 is YFSETQ. CDR3 length: 15 residues. V was clipped by 0 bases and J by 7 bases; unmatched bases: 6. CDR3 region: CASSLEGQGVGEAFF. The CDR3 region has the DNA TGCGCCAGCAGCTTGGAAGGACAGGGGGTTGGTGAAGCTTTCTTT.

This rearrangement joins TRBV3-1 (or the pseudogene TRBV3-2) to TRBJ1-6; D is possibly TRBD1 (5 bases). V was trimmed by 3 bases and J by 1 base, leaving 7 bases between them. There are 15 residues in the CDR3. Looked up from germline, CDR1 is LGHDT and CDR2 is YNNKEL (reference sequence). This chain's CDR3 is CASSQQGSYNSPLHF. CDR3 nucleotides: TGTGCCAGCAGCCAGCAGGGTTCCTATAATTCACCCCTCCACTTT.

This clone was observed a few times. Other DNA sequences of this sample code for an identical CDR3. This chain links TRBV7-2 with TRBJ1-4; 7 nucleotides align to TRBD1. After removal of 4 bases from V and 2 bases from J, the junction contained 1 base not matched to a gene. CDR3 size: 14 residues. The germline CDR1 and CDR2 sequences are SGHTA and FQGNSA. Written as DNA, the CDR3 is TGTGCCAGCAGCTCACAGGGGACTAATGAAAAACTGTTTTTT. Protein sequence: CASSSQGTNEKLFF.

The chain carries TRBV5-1 and TRBJ2-3, with 8 bases aligning to TRBD1. Trimming at V came to 6 bases and at J to 0 bases, leaving 6 bases not matched to a gene. CDR1 and CDR2 from the germline V gene are SGHRS and YFSETQ. This CDR3 contains 15 residues. Written as DNA, the CDR3 is TGCGCCAGCAAACAAACAGGGGGGAGCACAGATACGCAGTATTTT. It yields the protein CASKQTGGSTDTQYF.

The chain has TRBV29-1 and TRBJ2-3; TRBD2 aligns across 14 bases. Germline CDR1 reads SQVTM; CDR2 reads ANQGSEA. The CDR3 covers 19 residues. The junction had 15 bases not matched to a gene; V was cut back by 7 bases and J by 0 bases. CDR3 in amino acids: CSAVVGTSGGLTSTDTQYF. The CDR3 coding sequence is TGCAGCGCAGTTGTGGGGACTAGCGGGGGCCTCACTAGCACAGATACGCAGTATTTT.

This clone was seen only a few times. The gene calls are TRBV5-6 and TRBJ2-2; 7 bases agree with TRBD1. V lost 3 bases to trimming and J lost 1 base; unmatched junction nucleotides: 3. Looked up from germline, CDR1 is SGHDT and CDR2 is YYEEEE. The length of the CDR3 is 15 residues. This chain's CDR3 is CASSSTGVNTGELFF. The DNA of the CDR3 is TGTGCCAGCAGCTCCACAGGGGTGAACACCGGGGAGCTGTTTTTT.

This chain links TRBV7-2 with TRBJ2-3; D is unresolved. V was cut by 3 bases and J by 0 bases, with 7 bases left in between. Germline values: CDR1 SGHTA, CDR2 FQGNSA. This CDR3 is 14 amino acids long. CDR3 region: CASSLERSTDTQYF. For the CDR3, the DNA is TGTGCCAGCAGCTTGGAGAGGAGCACAGATACGCAGTATTTT.

J is TRBJ1-1 and V is TRBV7-3; D is possibly TRBD1 (5 bases). V was clipped by 2 bases and J by 1 base, with 14 bases between them. The CDR3 has 16 residues. Looked up from germline, CDR1 is SGHTA and CDR2 is FQGTGA. CDR3 amino acids: CASSLDSRVKNTEAFF. For the CDR3, the DNA is TGTGCCAGCAGCTTAGACTCCAGGGTCAAGAACACTGAAGCTTTCTTT.

The chain links TRBV5-5 to TRBJ1-1; TRBD1 is a possible D gene (6 bases). There are 14 residues in the CDR3. Looked up from germline, CDR1 is SGHKS and CDR2 is YYEKEE (reference sequence). V was clipped by 0 bases and J by 1 base, with 7 bases between them. The CDR3, as DNA: TGTGCCAGCAGCTTGGGACAGGCGAACACTGAAGCTTTCTTT. Its translation: CASSLGQANTEAFF.

This clone was seen a handful of times. The rearrangement links TRBV15 to TRBJ2-2, with D possibly TRBD1 on 6 matching bases. The CDR3 consists of 17 residues. Germline lookup yields CDR1 LNHNV and CDR2 YYDKDF (reference sequence). Trimming took off 1 base at V and 4 bases at J, with 16 bases between the two ends. CDR3 loop: CATSRGTGSFTTGELFF. The CDR3 DNA is TGTGCCACCAGCAGAGGAACAGGGAGCTTTACCACCGGGGAGCTGTTTTTT.

Worth noting for this clone: The junction departs from the called germline gene at one end, perhaps through a read error. The CDR3 loop reads CASSQGGPRGGGPLF. Here the CDR3 DNA reads TGTGCCAGCAGCCAAGGGGGTCCCCGGGGCGGGGGGCCCCTCTTC. V is TRBV4-2 and J is TRBJ2-1; 8 nucleotides agree with TRBD2. Germline assignment: CDR1 LGHNA and CDR2 YNFKEQ. This CDR3 has 15 amino acids.

The chain has TRBV6-4 and TRBJ1-6, with D unclear. The CDR3 spans 13 residues. The V and J ends lost 0 bases and 9 bases respectively, with 6 bases between them. CDR1 is MRHNA, CDR2 SNTAGT, per germline. The CDR3 is CASSDSFSSPLHF. The DNA of the CDR3 is TGTGCCAGCAGTGACTCTTTCAGTTCACCCCTCCACTTT.

In regard to this clone: The junction does not match germline at one end; this may be a read error. The chain joins TRBV7-7 to TRBJ2-3; the match to TRBD2 covers 11 bases. Per the germline V gene, CDR1 is SSHAT and CDR2 is FNYEAQ (reference sequence). The CDR3 consists of 18 residues. The CDR3 DNA reads as TGTGCTAGCAGCCGATTAGCGGGGGGGCAAGATAGCACAGATACGCAGTATTTT. This encodes CASSRLAGGQDSTDTQYF.

In DNA form, the CDR3 reads TGTGCCAGCCTTACCGGACAGGGGAACACTGAAGCTTTCTTT. It is translated as CASLTGQGNTEAFF. This rearrangement joins TRBV2 to TRBJ1-1; the match to TRBD1 covers 8 bases. The CDR3 consists of 14 residues. The germline V gene encodes CDR1 SNHLY and CDR2 FYNNEI. V gave up 8 bases and J gave up 1 base; unmatched junction bases: 6.

The chain joins TRBV4-1 to TRBJ1-4, with D unclear. Germline values: CDR1 MGHRA, CDR2 YSYEKL. V was clipped by 0 bases and J by 5 bases, with 10 bases between them. The CDR3 contains 15 residues. The CDR3 region is CASSQDIVRNEKLFF. DNA of the CDR3: TGCGCCAGCAGCCAAGATATCGTTCGGAATGAAAAACTGTTTTTT.